This TCR beta chain is from a study of T cell responses to AZD1222 COVID-19 vaccine. Study-wide results and limits: The span of vaccine-associated CD4 TCRs extended across spike, with dominance at 160-218 and 743-854. White British donors predominated, females outnumbered males, and clonal diversity was possibly underestimated. Within unmutated variant regions lay the reported targets of nearly half of spike-specific TCRs.

Generated by immunoSEQ multiplex PCR, the TCRdb table keeps only in-frame clones and is missing some. The sample holds 110,000 to 150,000 clones, just over 90% seen once. The trim removed 5 bases at V and 5 bases at J, leaving 2 bases unmatched. CDR1 and CDR2 (germline): SGHTA, FQGTGA. The CDR3 contains 13 residues. Second-dose recipients at about 4 or about 12 weeks were treated as one pooled group. Comments on this clone: The target antigen is unknown.

The source is an adult who received the AZD1222 COVID-19 vaccine. The sequenced sample was peripheral blood, obtained 28 days after the second AZD1222 dose. This sequence joins TRBV7-3 and TRBJ2-2, with 7 nucleotides matching TRBD1. The CDR3 sequence is CASSTTGTGELFF. As DNA, the CDR3 is TGTGCCAGCAGCACGACAGGGACCGGGGAGCTGTTTTTT.